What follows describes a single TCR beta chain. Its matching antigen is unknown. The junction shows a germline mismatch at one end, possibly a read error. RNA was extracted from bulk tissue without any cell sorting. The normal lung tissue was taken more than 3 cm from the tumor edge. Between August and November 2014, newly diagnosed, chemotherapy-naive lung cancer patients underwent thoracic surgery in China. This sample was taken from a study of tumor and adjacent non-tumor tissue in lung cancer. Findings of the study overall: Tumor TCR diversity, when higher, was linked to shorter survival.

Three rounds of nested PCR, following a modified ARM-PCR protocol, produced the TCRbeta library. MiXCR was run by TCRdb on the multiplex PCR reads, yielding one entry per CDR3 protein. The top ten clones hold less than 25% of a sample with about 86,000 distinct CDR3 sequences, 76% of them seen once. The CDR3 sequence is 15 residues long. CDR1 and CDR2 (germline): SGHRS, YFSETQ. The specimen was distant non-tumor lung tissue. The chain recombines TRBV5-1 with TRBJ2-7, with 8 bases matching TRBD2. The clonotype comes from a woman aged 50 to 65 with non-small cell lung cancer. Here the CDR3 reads CASTLAGGVSCEQYF. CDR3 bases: TGCGCCAGCACCTTGGCGGGAGGTGTCTCCTGCGAGCAGTACTTC. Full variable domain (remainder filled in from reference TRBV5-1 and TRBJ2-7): KAGVTQTPRYLIKTRGQQVTLSCSPISGHRSVSWYQQTPGQGLQFLFEYFSETQRNKGNFPGRFSGRQFSNSRSEMNVSTLELGDSALYLCASTLAGGVSCEQYFGPGTRLTVT.